What follows are 24 T cell receptor beta chains derived from one specimen sequenced in a study of type 1 regulatory T cells. No antigen is known for these receptors. TCRdb ran MiXCR on the reads and lists one entry per CDR3 protein. The data contain about 67,000 distinct CDR3 sequences, nearly 50% of them singletons. Sequenced material: cultured non-Tr1 T cells, either the whole culture or a sorted T cell fraction (not recorded which). Source of these receptors: a human donor in good health.

The chain uses TRBV18 and TRBJ1-1, with D perhaps matching TRBD1 (5 bases). The germline V and J ends were trimmed by 5 bases and 0 bases, with 13 bases remaining between them. This CDR3 has 15 amino acids. Germline CDR1 KGHSH, CDR2 LQKENI. This CDR3 reads CASSTQGQLNTEAFF. As DNA, the CDR3 is TGTGCCAGCTCAACGCAGGGCCAACTGAACACTGAAGCTTTCTTT.

This clonotype was picked up one time. J is TRBJ2-3 and V is TRBV7-3, with TRBD2 matching over 7 bases. In germline, CDR1 is SGHTA, CDR2 FQGTGA. Trimming removed 0 bases from V and 4 bases from J; junction bases left unmatched: 4. This CDR3 spans 15 amino acids. For the CDR3, the DNA is TGTGCCAGCAGCTTAACGGGGGACTACTCAGATACGCAGTATTTT. Translation: CASSLTGDYSDTQYF.

V and J are TRBV2 and TRBJ2-1; D is tentatively TRBD1 or TRBD2 (5 bases each). Per germline, CDR1 SNHLY and CDR2 FYNNEI. This CDR3 has 12 amino acids. V was pared by 6 bases and J by 8 bases, with 11 bases between. Written as DNA, the CDR3 is TGTGCCAGCAGGAACCAGGGACATGAGCAGTTCTTC. This sequence encodes CASRNQGHEQFF.

In its sample, this clonotype was seen once. The V and J genes are TRBV12-3 or TRBV12-4 and TRBJ1-4; D gene uncertain. This CDR3 region has 14 residues. The germline V and J ends were trimmed by 6 bases and 8 bases, with 16 bases remaining between them. CDR3 sequence: CASSHSGPGEKLFF. Here the CDR3 DNA reads TGTGCCAGCAGCCACTCGGGCCCGGGGGAAAAACTGTTTTTT.

As regards this clonotype: It is unclear where the CDR3 begins or ends on the DNA, so no DNA is shown, and the CDR3 is as TCRdb lists it. The chain joins TRBV7-2 to TRBJ1-3; TRBD1 was called by the table and not checked on the DNA. Germline CDR1 reads SGHTA; CDR2 reads FQGNSA. The CDR3 region is 13 residues in length, termini included. The CDR3 is CASSTSGGNTIYF.

This clonotype was seen a handful of times. The chain has TRBV6-1 and TRBJ2-1; D ambiguous. From germline, CDR1 is MNHNS and CDR2 SASEGT. This CDR3 region has 13 residues. Trimming took off 0 bases at V and 8 bases at J, with 8 bases between the two ends. The CDR3 sequence: CASSEAGRHEQFF. The DNA of the CDR3 is TGTGCCAGCAGTGAAGCAGGACGTCATGAGCAGTTCTTC.

In this sample, this clonotype turned up a few times. The chain employs TRBV29-1 and TRBJ1-2, with 9 nucleotides matching TRBD1. V shed 4 bases and J 4 bases; nucleotides not matched to a gene: 7. The CDR3 is 14 amino acids. Germline CDR1 reads SQVTM; CDR2 reads ANQGSEA. The CDR3 sequence: CSVGIRDRAYGYTF. The CDR3 bases are TGCAGCGTTGGTATCCGGGACAGGGCCTATGGCTACACCTTC.

The table lists this clonotype with a count of one. The chain combines TRBV10-3 with TRBJ2-3; 8 bases are shared with TRBD2. This CDR3 region has 17 residues. From germline, CDR1 is ENHRY and CDR2 SYGVKD. Trimming at V came to 2 bases and at J to 0 bases, leaving 7 bases not matched to a gene. CDR3 DNA: TGTGCCATCAGTGAGGCCGGCGGGGGGCCTAGCACAGATACGCAGTATTTT. Its protein product is CAISEAGGGPSTDTQYF.

The chain employs TRBV6-6 and TRBJ2-7; D unresolved. This CDR3 is 12 amino acids long. The germline V gene encodes CDR1 MNHNY and CDR2 SVGAGI (reference sequence). The V end lost 2 bases, the J end lost 6 bases, and 8 bases lay between the germline ends. The CDR3 nucleotides are TGTGCCAGCAGTTACCCTCTCTCCGAGCAGTACTTC. As protein: CASSYPLSEQYF.

The V gene is TRBV7-9, the J gene TRBJ2-7, with 8 positions matching TRBD2. This CDR3 has 19 amino acids. Trimming took 3 bases from V and 3 from J; bases not matched to a gene: 19. Germline CDR1 SEHNR, CDR2 FQNEAQ (reference sequence). DNA for the CDR3: TGTGCCAGCAGCTTCGCCGCGGGGGCCTTTGGTAGCGGGAACTACGAGCAGTACTTC. Translating it yields CASSFAAGAFGSGNYEQYF.

The chain joins TRBV28 to TRBJ1-1; 8 nucleotides align to TRBD1. This CDR3 has 15 amino acids. V shed 4 bases and J 2 bases; nucleotides not matched to a gene: 6. The germline CDR1 and CDR2 sequences are MDHEN and SYDVKM. The CDR3 nucleotides read TGTGCCAGCAGTTCCCCAGGGGGCACAAACACTGAAGCTTTCTTT. Translating it yields CASSSPGGTNTEAFF.

This clonotype was recorded a few times. The chain has TRBV2 and TRBJ2-1, with a weak D call TRBD1 (5 bases). V was cut by 6 bases and J by 2 bases, with 14 bases left in between. CDR3 size: 15 residues. Germline V CDR1 and CDR2: SNHLY, FYNNEI. In DNA form, the CDR3 reads TGTGCCAGCAGCCGAGACAGCTACACCTACAATGAGCAGTTCTTC. It encodes CASSRDSYTYNEQFF.

The V and J genes are TRBV7-2 and TRBJ2-7, with 9 bases that match TRBD2. Germline V lookup: CDR1 SGHTA, CDR2 FQGNSA. J lost 3 bases, V lost 1 base, and 4 bases had no gene match. The CDR3 is 15 residues long. CDR3 residues: CASSLVLAGSYEQYF. The CDR3 nucleotides are TGTGCCAGCAGCTTAGTCCTAGCGGGGAGCTACGAGCAGTACTTC.

This clonotype was recorded once. The chain couples TRBV6-2 or TRBV6-3 to TRBJ1-1; 8 positions agree with TRBD1. V shed 7 bases and J 1 base; nucleotides not matched to a gene: 5. The germline V gene has CDR1 MNHEY and CDR2 SVGEGT. The CDR3 loop spans 14 amino acids. CDR3 in amino acids: CASIDRGGNTEAFF. In nucleotides, the CDR3 is TGTGCCAGCATCGACAGGGGAGGGAACACTGAAGCTTTCTTT.

The chain has TRBV7-9 and TRBJ2-7; TRBD1 is a possible D gene (6 bases). The V end lost 6 bases, the J end lost 5 bases, and 14 bases lay between the germline ends. Germline CDR1 reads SEHNR; CDR2 reads FQNEAQ (reference sequence). The CDR3 runs to 13 residues. The chain's CDR3 is CASRKTGSNEQYF. The CDR3 DNA sequence: TGTGCCAGCAGAAAGACAGGCTCAAACGAGCAGTACTTC.

V gene TRBV5-6 combines with J gene TRBJ2-2; TRBD2 matches 7 bases. CDR1 is SGHDT, CDR2 YYEEEE, per germline. This CDR3 contains 16 residues. V was pared by 0 bases and J by 3 bases, with 5 bases of the junction left unmatched. CDR3 protein: CASSLVPSGYTGELFF. CDR3 DNA sequence: TGTGCCAGCAGCTTGGTGCCTAGCGGATACACCGGGGAGCTGTTTTTT.

J is TRBJ1-3 and V is TRBV5-1, with a tentative D call TRBD1 (5 bases). V lost 5 bases and J 1 base, leaving 16 bases between the germline ends. From germline, CDR1 is SGHRS and CDR2 YFSETQ. The CDR3 runs 16 residues. CDR3 region: CASSYAGLKSGNTIYF. CDR3 nucleotide sequence: TGCGCCAGCAGTTATGCGGGACTAAAGTCTGGAAACACCATATATTTT.

This clonotype was observed a single time. V is TRBV14 and J is TRBJ2-7; the D is unclear. Looked up from germline, CDR1 is SGHDN and CDR2 is FVKESK. The CDR3 is 12 amino acids. V was cut by 1 base and J by 7 bases, with 8 bases left in between. The CDR3 spells CASSQAWREQYF. In DNA, the CDR3 is TGTGCCAGCAGCCAAGCTTGGCGGGAGCAGTACTTC.

This chain uses TRBV2 with TRBJ1-2, with D possibly being TRBD1 (6 bases). The germline CDR1 and CDR2 sequences are SNHLY and FYNNEI. Trimming removed 4 bases at V and 4 bases at J, with 13 bases between. The CDR3 sequence is 14 residues long. The CDR3 loop reads CASSVAQGSYGYTF. CDR3 nucleotide sequence: TGTGCCAGCAGTGTCGCCCAGGGGAGCTATGGCTACACCTTC.

This clonotype showed up just a few times. This rearrangement joins TRBV5-1 to TRBJ2-5; D may be TRBD2 (5 bases). Germline loops: CDR1 SGHRS, CDR2 YFSETQ. V lost 0 bases and J lost 1, with 10 bases in between. The CDR3 loop spans 15 amino acids. DNA for the CDR3: TGCGCCAGCAGCTTGGCCGGGAATACCCAAGAGACCCAGTACTTC. Translated, it gives CASSLAGNTQETQYF.

The chain employs TRBV5-8 and TRBJ2-5, with 7 nucleotides matching TRBD1. The V gene end was trimmed by 0 bases and the J gene end by 2 bases; junction bases not matched to a gene: 4. The CDR3 covers 15 residues. CDR1 and CDR2 from the germline V gene are SGHTS and YDEGEE. The DNA for the CDR3 is TGTGCCAGCAGCTTGGGAGGCAGGGGGCAAGAGACCCAGTACTTC. This codes for CASSLGGRGQETQYF.

This sequence joins TRBV9 and TRBJ1-4, with a tentative D call TRBD1 (6 bases). V lost 0 bases and J lost 5, with 20 bases in between. The germline V gene encodes CDR1 SGDLS and CDR2 YYNGEE. The CDR3 length is 18 residues. The CDR3 nucleotides read TGTGCCAGCAGCGTAGGTTTACTATCAGGGGTGAAGAATGAAAAACTGTTTTTT. As protein: CASSVGLLSGVKNEKLFF. Combining the CDR3 with reference TRBV9 and TRBJ1-4 gives the whole variable domain DSGVTQTPKHLITATGQRVTLRCSPRSGDLSVYWYQQSLDQGLQFLIQYYNGEERAKGNILERFSAQQFPDLHSELNLSSLELGDSALYFCASSVGLLSGVKNEKLFFGSGTQLSVL.

This clonotype occurred once. This chain links TRBV6-4 with TRBJ1-1, with D unclear. Trimming removed 2 bases at V and 4 bases at J, with 11 bases between. This CDR3 is 14 amino acids long. In germline, CDR1 is MRHNA, CDR2 SNTAGT. The CDR3 DNA reads as TGTGCCAGCAGTGACACCTCCCTGGGCACTGAAGCTTTCTTT. Translated, it gives CASSDTSLGTEAFF.

The J gene is TRBJ1-1, the V gene TRBV5-1; TRBD1 might be the D (5 bases). V was shortened by 1 base and J by 1 base, with 11 bases between the two germline ends. Germline CDR1 reads SGHRS; CDR2 reads YFSETQ. The CDR3 has 15 amino acids. The DNA of the CDR3 is TGCGCCAGCAGCTTGTTCGCAGGGAGGAACACTGAAGCTTTCTTT. It encodes CASSLFAGRNTEAFF.